The T cell receptor (beta chain) under discussion was sequenced for a study of T cells in Graves' hyperthyroidism and ophthalmopathy. This clonotype was counted ten times or more. The germline V gene encodes CDR1 MNHEY and CDR2 SVGEGT. V lost 0 bases and J 2 bases, leaving 17 bases between the germline ends. The CDR3 runs 17 residues. Graves' hyperthyroidism is called stable when ophthalmopathy does not progress within 18 months. With a duration under 2 months, the hyperthyroidism was newly diagnosed in patients aged 18 to 65. Uncontrolled infection, other autoimmune disease, pregnancy or lactation led to exclusion. The PBMCs were taken from 10 ml of fresh peripheral blood. Using RNA transcripts as the source, TCR beta CDR3 regions were amplified. In the first-round RT-PCR of the TCR CDR3, the HTBI primer set was used. TCRdb itself ran the multiplex PCR reads through MiXCR, one entry per CDR3 protein. The sample shows more than 450,000 distinct CDR3 sequences, around 15% of them seen only once.

The chain joins TRBV6-2 or TRBV6-3 to TRBJ2-7; D is undetermined. Sequenced sample: blood. This clonotype originated in a woman between 35 and 50 years old with Graves' hyperthyroidism. The CDR3 region is CASSYSLYSLVPYEQYF. Here the CDR3 DNA reads TGTGCCAGCAGTTACTCTTTGTACAGCCTAGTCCCCTACGAGCAGTACTTC.